The source of this T cell receptor beta chain is a study of cytomegalovirus exposure and HLA in healthy donors. Overall study findings and caveats: The authors enumerated over 150 TCR beta chains as linked to cytomegalovirus. Among TCR sequences, most were rare, though some public TCRs appeared in many donors.

V lost 4 bases, J lost 4 bases, and 12 bases stayed unmatched. CDR1 and CDR2 (germline): MGHRA, YSYEKL. The CDR3 is 16 amino acids. A remark on this clone: The antigen is undetermined.

Sequencing was performed with immunoSEQ multiplex PCR; in TCRdb, only in-frame clones are kept and a portion is missing. The table has 160,000 or so clones, over 80% seen once. Sequenced: PBMCs. The chain is built from TRBV4-1 and TRBJ1-2; 7 bases agree with TRBD1. The sequence was obtained from a man aged 25-45 years in good health and CMV-seropositive. The chain's CDR3 is CASSPPSPGGGYGYTF. As DNA, the CDR3 is TGCGCCAGCAGCCCCCCAAGCCCAGGGGGAGGCTATGGCTACACCTTC.